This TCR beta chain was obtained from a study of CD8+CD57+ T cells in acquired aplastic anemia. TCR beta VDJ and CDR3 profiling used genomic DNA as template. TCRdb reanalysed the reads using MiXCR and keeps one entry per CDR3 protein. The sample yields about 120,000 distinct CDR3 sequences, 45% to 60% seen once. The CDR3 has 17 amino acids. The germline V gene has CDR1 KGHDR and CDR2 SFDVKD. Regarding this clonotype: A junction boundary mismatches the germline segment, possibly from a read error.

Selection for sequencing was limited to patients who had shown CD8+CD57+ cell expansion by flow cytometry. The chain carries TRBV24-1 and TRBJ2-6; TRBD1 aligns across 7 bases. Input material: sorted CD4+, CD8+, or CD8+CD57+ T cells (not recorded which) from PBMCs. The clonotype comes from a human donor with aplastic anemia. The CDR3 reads CASSYFGQASGANVLTF. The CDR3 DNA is TGTGCCAGCAGTTACTTCGGACAGGCCTCTGGGGCCAACGTCCTGACTTTC.